The sequence of this T cell receptor (beta chain) was determined in a study of OX40 agonist ivuxolimab in advanced cancers. Some clones are missing from TCRdb's copy, which holds only in-frame ones; the method was immunoSEQ multiplex PCR. The top ten clones hold 1.6% of a sample with approximately 90,000 clones, under 95% of them seen once. V lost 5 bases to trimming and J lost 7 bases, with 3 bases between them. Germline V gene data show CDR1 as SNHLY and CDR2 as FYNNEI. This CDR3 has 11 amino acids. The chain recombines TRBV2 with TRBJ1-6, with D hard to call. The sample consisted of CD4+ or CD8+ T cells sorted from blood, taken in a trial of the OX40 agonist ivuxolimab. This clonotype originated in an adult with an advanced solid tumor such as melanoma, head and neck, liver or kidney cancer. For the CDR3, the DNA is TGTGCCAGCAGTCAGAATTCACCCCTCCACTTT. Amino acids: CASSQNSPLHF.